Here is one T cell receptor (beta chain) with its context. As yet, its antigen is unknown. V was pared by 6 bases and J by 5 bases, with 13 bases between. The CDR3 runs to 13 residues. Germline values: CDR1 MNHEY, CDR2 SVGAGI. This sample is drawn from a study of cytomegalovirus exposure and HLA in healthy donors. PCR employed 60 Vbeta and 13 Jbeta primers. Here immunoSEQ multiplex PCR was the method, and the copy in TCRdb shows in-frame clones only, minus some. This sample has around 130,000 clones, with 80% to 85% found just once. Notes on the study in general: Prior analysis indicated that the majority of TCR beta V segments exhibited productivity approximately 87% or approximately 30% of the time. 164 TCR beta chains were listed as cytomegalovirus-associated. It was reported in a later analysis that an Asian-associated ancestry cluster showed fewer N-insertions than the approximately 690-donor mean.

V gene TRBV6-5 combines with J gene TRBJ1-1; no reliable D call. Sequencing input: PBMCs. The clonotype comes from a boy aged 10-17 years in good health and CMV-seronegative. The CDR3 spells CASSAWPGTEAFF. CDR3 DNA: TGTGCCAGCAGCGCCTGGCCCGGGACTGAAGCTTTCTTT.